The clone carrying this T cell receptor (beta chain) was counted a few times. The antigen is undetermined. The data derive from a study of CD8 T cells in ankylosing spondylitis. Notes on the study in general: Reportedly, disease-linked clones are significantly enriched in ankylosing spondylitis patients' matched synovial fluid. It appeared that ankylosing spondylitis blood was characterized by a TCR beta motif of several highly homologous variants.

MiXCR, applied by TCRdb to the 5' RACE reads, yields one record per CDR3 protein. The sample has some 450,000 distinct CDR3 sequences; about 15% are singletons. The CDR3 contains 18 residues. V was clipped by 1 base and J by 4 bases; unmatched bases: 9. Germline-derived CDR1 and CDR2 are SGHAT and FQNNGV. This clonotype originated in a male donor with ankylosing spondylitis. Sequenced material: blood, either unsorted or a sorted T cell fraction (not recorded which). The chain carries TRBV11-2 and TRBJ2-4, with 11 bases identical to TRBD2. CDR3 sequence reads: CASSLVVVASGGKNIQYF. In DNA, the CDR3 is TGTGCCAGCAGCTTAGTAGTGGTTGCTAGCGGGGGGAAAAACATTCAGTACTTC.